Included here is one TCR beta chain sequence, with context. Its antigen target is currently unknown. No much larger clone is present one base from it, and per-base qualities are unavailable. In the prospective study, participants were roughly 18 to 100 years old, resided in 25 or so geographic areas of the United States, and were enrolled through a virtual design. In the prospective study, participants were assigned to cohorts based on the clinical history participants reported in a screening survey and a study questionnaire. Recovered participants in ImmuneRACE Cohort 3 were defined as having two consecutive negative NP/OP PCR tests, clearance from a healthcare professional, or resolution of symptoms. Mobile phlebotomists in the prospective study collected whole blood, serum and a nasopharyngeal or oropharyngeal swab from every participant. Over a 2-month period, participants in the prospective study had the option of providing additional blood draws and questionnaires. Prospective study blood samples were shipped either frozen or at room temperature before DNA extraction.

The immunoSEQ Assay, a bias-controlled multiplex PCR, was used to amplify TCRbeta CDR3 regions from genomic DNA. The original methods were these. Nucleated cell counts per sample were estimated from amplification of reference gene primers within the assay. To quantify the absolute abundance of each unique TCRbeta CDR3 rearrangement, sequence reads were collapsed and filtered. For each sample, productive Simpson clonality was calculated as the square root of Simpson's diversity index over productive rearrangements. Here the immuneACCESS table is served through TCRdb, limited to in-frame sequences with V and J called. Missing clones are a known gap in these copies; in checked studies unresolved V genes cover under half, and the rest lacks a known reason. From that table come the V and J calls and clone size; the DNA was used to work out D and trimming. This sample gives more than 350,000 clones in total; more than 75% of them show up just once. Of the sample, approximately 9.3% falls within the top ten clones.

This entry belongs to a study of blood T cell repertoires in COVID-19 (dated by TCRdb to 2020 to 2022). The study in broad terms: Collaborator samples came from the United States, Italy and Spain and covered acute and convalescent phases of COVID-19. Deeply sampled blood TCRbeta repertoires from subjects exposed to, actively infected with, or recovered from COVID-19 were included in the dataset. Where available, HLA class I and class II types were taken from metadata supplied by the sample provider and were not determined by assay-based typing. The sample metadata nearly always contained a de-identified subject ID, COVID-19 status, age in years and sex. The samples were drawn from the first 160 participants of the ongoing ImmuneRACE study and from 950 to 1,500 subjects provided by 6 global collaborators. The repertoires were made available in a free public database intended to serve as a resource for research on the immune response to SARS-CoV-2. The material from the prospective study consisted of cDNA or gDNA derived from T cells, B-cell-depleted T cells, or PBMCs.

Here is what the overall study found, with its caveats: Clinical and demographic metadata were provided uncurated, with the amount varying by source and participant.

Sequencing was performed on PBMCs or T cells enriched from blood (not recorded which). The sequence came from a woman aged 50 to 65 who had recovered from COVID-19.

The CDR3: CAILTGGSGANVLTF. The DNA is TGTGCCATCCTTACCGGGGGTTCTGGGGCCAACGTCCTGACTTTC. The sequence is built from TRBV10-3 and TRBJ2-6; matching of 6 bases hints at TRBD2 as the D gene. V is cut by 8 bases and J by 1 base, and the space between the germline ends is 12 bases. For CDR1 and CDR2, the germline V gene lists ENHRY and SYGVKD. The CDR3, from cysteine to phenylalanine, totals 15 residues. The DNA shown is the 45-base CDR3, in frame from base 1.